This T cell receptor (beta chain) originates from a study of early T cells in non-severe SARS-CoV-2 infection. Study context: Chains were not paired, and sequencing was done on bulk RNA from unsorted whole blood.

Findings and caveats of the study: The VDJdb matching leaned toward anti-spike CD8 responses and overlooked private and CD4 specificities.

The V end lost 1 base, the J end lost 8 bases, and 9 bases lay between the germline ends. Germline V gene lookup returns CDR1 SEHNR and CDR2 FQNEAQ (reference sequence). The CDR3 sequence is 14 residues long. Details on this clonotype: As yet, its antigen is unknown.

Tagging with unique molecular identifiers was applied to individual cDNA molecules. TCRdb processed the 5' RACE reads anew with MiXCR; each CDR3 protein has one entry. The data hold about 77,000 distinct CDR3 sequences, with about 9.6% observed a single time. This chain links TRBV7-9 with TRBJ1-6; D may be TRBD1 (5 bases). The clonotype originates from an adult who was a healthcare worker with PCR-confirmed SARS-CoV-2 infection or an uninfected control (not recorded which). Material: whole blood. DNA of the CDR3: TGTGCCAGCAGCTTAGATCGGGACCATTCACCCCTCCACTTT. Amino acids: CASSLDRDHSPLHF.